This record covers a single T cell receptor (beta chain). Its target is unknown. The table came from immunoSEQ multiplex PCR; TCRdb's copy has only in-frame clones and leaves some out. The sample carries 150,000 to 200,000 clones, 92% recorded once. This entry belongs to a study of T cell responses to AZD1222 COVID-19 vaccine. General observations from the study: Spike-specific TCR depth and breadth grew after two AZD1222 doses. Clonal diversity may have been underestimated, and the donors were mostly white British, with more females than males. Nearly half of spike-specific TCRs reportedly target unmutated variant regions.

Trimming stripped 5 bases from V and 9 bases from J, with 8 bases between. The germline CDR1 and CDR2 sequences are SGHAT and FQNNGV. The CDR3 has 12 amino acids. The rearrangement uses TRBV11-2 and TRBJ1-6; no clear D gene. The sequence came from an adult who received the AZD1222 COVID-19 vaccine. Sequencing used peripheral blood, obtained 28 days after the second AZD1222 dose. The DNA for the CDR3 is TGTGCCAGCAGCGTGGGAGCTTCACCCCTCCACTTT. It codes for CASSVGASPLHF.